The rows below give T cell receptor beta chains drawn from one sample of a study of spatial heterogeneity in lung cancer. TCRdb fed the 5' RACE reads into MiXCR, producing one record per CDR3 protein. The table includes some 4,100 distinct CDR3 sequences, over 5% detected once. Sequenced material: lung tumor tissue, taken at surgery. The origin of the receptors is a male donor with early-stage non-small cell lung cancer. CDR3s include the opening cysteine and the closing phenylalanine or tryptophan. Each record gives: J gene, V gene, clone size, D gene, CDR3 DNA, CDR3 protein. D genes are given only for firm matches. Not all rows give a size; the values are once, few, many and, for expanded clones, a class.

TRBJ2-3 TRBV13 many TRBD1 TGTGCCAGCAGCTCGGACAGGGGGCTCACAGATACGCAGTATTTT CASSSDRGLTDTQYF
TRBJ2-5 TRBV19 medium-sized - TGTGCCAGTAAGGGACCCCAAGAGACCCAGTACTTC CASKGPQETQYF
TRBJ2-3 TRBV20-1 medium-sized TRBD2 TGCAGTGCCACACTAGCGGGGGGGGTAGATACGCAGTATTTT CSATLAGGVDTQYF
TRBJ2-5 TRBV28 many - TGTGCCAGCAGTTTACCCCAAAGGGGAGAGACCCAGTACTTC CASSLPQRGETQYF
TRBJ2-1 TRBV6-5 - TRBD1 TGTGCCAGCGGAAAGACAGGGGTGGAAGACAATGAGCAGTTCTTC CASGKTGVEDNEQFF
TRBJ1-1 TRBV20-1 large TRBD1 TGCAGTGCTAAAGCCCCCAGGGGGCAGAACACTGAAGCTTTCTTT CSAKAPRGQNTEAFF
TRBJ1-1 TRBV27 medium-sized - TGTGCCAGCAGTTTATCCATTCTGAACACTGAAGCTTTCTTT CASSLSILNTEAFF
TRBJ1-1 TRBV7-2 medium-sized - TGTGCCAGCAGCCTTGGGACGGTGAACACTGAAGCTTTCTTT CASSLGTVNTEAFF
TRBJ1-4 TRBV19 medium-sized TRBD1 TGTGCCAGTCATAGCGCGGGACAGGCGAATGAAAAACTGTTTTTT CASHSAGQANEKLFF
TRBJ2-5 TRBV2 medium-sized - TGTGCCAGCAGTCGAGAGAACTCGTACCAAGAGACCCAGTACTTC CASSRENSYQETQYF
TRBJ1-2 TRBV28 few - TGTGGGGCCGGAATTAGTAACTATGGCTACAACTTC CGAGISNYGYNF
TRBJ1-5 TRBV2 many - TGTGCCAGCAGTGACAGGAGTAGCAATCAGCCCCAGCATTTT CASSDRSSNQPQHF
TRBJ2-3 TRBV29-1 - - TGCAGCGTTGAAGGGGGCTTCAGGGGGGACACAGATACGCAGTATTTT CSVEGGFRGDTDTQYF
TRBJ2-7 TRBV19 many TRBD1 TGTGCCAGTAGCGGGACAGGGGACGAGCAGTACTTC CASSGTGDEQYF
TRBJ2-5 TRBV29-1 medium-sized - TGCAGCGTCCAAAGGGGGGATATGTACCAAGAGACCCAGTACTTC CSVQRGDMYQETQYF
TRBJ2-2 TRBV12-3/TRBV12-4 medium-sized - TGTGCCAGCAGTCCGGCGTCCGGGGAGCTGTTTTTT CASSPASGELFF
TRBJ1-4 TRBV7-9 medium-sized - TGTGCCAGCAGCTTACTACCCGGGGCCTCGAACGAAAAACTGTTTTTT CASSLLPGASNEKLFF
TRBJ2-7 TRBV20-1 many - TGCAGTGCTAGAGATTCGCGACAATGGAGCTCCTACGAGCAGTACTTC CSARDSRQWSSYEQYF
TRBJ2-7 TRBV14 medium-sized - TGTGCCAGCAGCCAGGGGTACACCCAGAGCTACGAGCAGTACTTC CASSQGYTQSYEQYF
TRBJ1-5 TRBV12-3/TRBV12-4 medium-sized TRBD1 TGTGCCAGCAGTTTCGGGACAGGGGGCGCCGGACAGCCCCAGCATTTT CASSFGTGGAGQPQHF
TRBJ2-3 TRBV20-1 medium-sized TRBD2 TGCAGTGCTAGAGTCCCTGGGCGGGGGGTCGCAGATACGCAGTATTTT CSARVPGRGVADTQYF
TRBJ2-6 TRBV28 medium-sized - TGTGCCAGCGGGCGCTCTGGGGCCAACGTCCTGACTTTC CASGRSGANVLTF
TRBJ2-2 TRBV7-9 many TRBD1 TGTGCCAGCAGCATGGACAGGGTCGGGGAGCTGTTTTTT CASSMDRVGELFF
TRBJ2-1 TRBV2 - - TGTGCCAGCAGCTTAGTCCTAGAGAATGAGCAGTTCTTC CASSLVLENEQFF
TRBJ2-5 TRBV24-1 medium-sized - TGTGCCACCAGTGATCCAGGGAACCAAGAGACCCAGTACTTC CATSDPGNQETQYF
TRBJ2-7 TRBV6-5 - - TGTGCCAGCAGTTACTCTGGACTACACTACGAGCAGTACTTC CASSYSGLHYEQYF
TRBJ2-3 TRBV4-3 many - TGCGCCAGCAGCCCCGGGACTAGCACAGATACGCAGTATTTT CASSPGTSTDTQYF
TRBJ1-2 TRBV12-5 many - TGTGCTAGTGGTTATGATCAGGCGGGTGGGCCTAACTATGGCTACACCTTC CASGYDQAGGPNYGYTF
TRBJ2-3 TRBV5-4 medium-sized - TGTGCCAGCAGCTTGGCTAACCGGCCAGATACGCAGTATTTT CASSLANRPDTQYF
TRBJ1-2 TRBV28 many TRBD1 TGTGCCAGCAGTGGGGACAGGGTGGTATTGTATGGCTACACCTTC CASSGDRVVLYGYTF
TRBJ1-4 TRBV7-2 medium-sized - TGTGCCAGCAGCTTAAGACAGAGAAATGAAAAACTGTTTTTT CASSLRQRNEKLFF
TRBJ2-5 TRBV28 medium-sized TRBD1 TGTGCCAGCAGTCCACCGGGACAGGGAGAGACCCAGTACTTC CASSPPGQGETQYF
TRBJ2-1 TRBV5-8 few - TGTGCCAGCAGCCCGGAGGCTCTTTCCTACAATGAGCAGTTCTTC CASSPEALSYNEQFF
TRBJ2-1 TRBV20-1 medium-sized - TGCAGTGCTGTTTTGGGGAACCAGTTCTTC CSAVLGNQFF
TRBJ2-1 TRBV30 few TRBD1 TGTGCCTGGAGTGTACAGGGGATCCCCTACAATGAGCAGTTCTTC CAWSVQGIPYNEQFF
TRBJ2-7 TRBV27 medium-sized TRBD1 TGTGCCAGCAGTTTGGTTGGGACAGGGAGGGGCGAGCAGTACTTC CASSLVGTGRGEQYF
TRBJ1-5 TRBV12-3/TRBV12-4 medium-sized - TGTGCCAGCCTTTTGTCCCAGGGCCCAAATCAGCCCCAGCATTTT CASLLSQGPNQPQHF
TRBJ1-2 TRBV5-1 medium-sized TRBD1 TGCGCCAGCAGTTCACAGGGGGAAGCTAACTATGGCTACACCTTC CASSSQGEANYGYTF
TRBJ2-3 TRBV7-3 medium-sized - TGTGCCAGCAGCTTAGGCCCGAGGGGTACGCAGTATTTT CASSLGPRGTQYF
TRBJ1-5 TRBV6-1 medium-sized - TGTGCCAGCAGTGTATCAGGGGATAGCAATCAGCCCCAGCATTTT CASSVSGDSNQPQHF
TRBJ1-6 TRBV23-1 medium-sized - TGCGCCAGCAGTCAATCGGTGGGGAATTCACCCCTCCACTTT CASSQSVGNSPLHF
TRBJ2-3 TRBV7-6 medium-sized TRBD2 TGTGCCAGCAGCACGGGACTAGCTAGCACAGATACGCAGTATTTT CASSTGLASTDTQYF
TRBJ2-7 TRBV6-2/TRBV6-3 few - TGTGCCAGCAGTTACTCGACCGGGGGCACCTACGAGCAGTACTTC CASSYSTGGTYEQYF
TRBJ1-2 TRBV5-6 medium-sized - TGTGCCAGCAGGCTCCTATCGGGGTATGGCTACACCTTC CASRLLSGYGYTF
TRBJ2-1 TRBV19 few - TGTGCCAGTAGTCTAATAGGACAGATCTACAATGAGCAGTTCTTC CASSLIGQIYNEQFF
TRBJ1-4 TRBV18 medium-sized - TGTGCCAGCTCACCCTCCCCGAACAGCATGAATGAAAAACTGTTTTTT CASSPSPNSMNEKLFF
TRBJ2-7 TRBV9 many - TGTGCCAGCAGCGCCCGACCCCCTAGGGAGGACGAGTACTTC CASSARPPREDEYF
TRBJ2-7 TRBV28 - - TGTGCCAGCAGTTTACTTAGCGAACAGTACTTC CASSLLSEQYF
TRBJ2-3 TRBV4-1 medium-sized TRBD2 TGCGCCAGCAGCCAAGGGACTAGCGAGGATACGCAGTATTTT CASSQGTSEDTQYF
TRBJ1-5 TRBV12-3/TRBV12-4 medium-sized - TGTGCCAGCAGTTTAGGCCTCCGCCAGCCCCAGCATTTT CASSLGLRQPQHF
TRBJ1-6 TRBV5-1 medium-sized - TGCGCCAGCAGCTTGGGCGCCGAGGGGTTCAATTCACCCCTCCACTTT CASSLGAEGFNSPLHF